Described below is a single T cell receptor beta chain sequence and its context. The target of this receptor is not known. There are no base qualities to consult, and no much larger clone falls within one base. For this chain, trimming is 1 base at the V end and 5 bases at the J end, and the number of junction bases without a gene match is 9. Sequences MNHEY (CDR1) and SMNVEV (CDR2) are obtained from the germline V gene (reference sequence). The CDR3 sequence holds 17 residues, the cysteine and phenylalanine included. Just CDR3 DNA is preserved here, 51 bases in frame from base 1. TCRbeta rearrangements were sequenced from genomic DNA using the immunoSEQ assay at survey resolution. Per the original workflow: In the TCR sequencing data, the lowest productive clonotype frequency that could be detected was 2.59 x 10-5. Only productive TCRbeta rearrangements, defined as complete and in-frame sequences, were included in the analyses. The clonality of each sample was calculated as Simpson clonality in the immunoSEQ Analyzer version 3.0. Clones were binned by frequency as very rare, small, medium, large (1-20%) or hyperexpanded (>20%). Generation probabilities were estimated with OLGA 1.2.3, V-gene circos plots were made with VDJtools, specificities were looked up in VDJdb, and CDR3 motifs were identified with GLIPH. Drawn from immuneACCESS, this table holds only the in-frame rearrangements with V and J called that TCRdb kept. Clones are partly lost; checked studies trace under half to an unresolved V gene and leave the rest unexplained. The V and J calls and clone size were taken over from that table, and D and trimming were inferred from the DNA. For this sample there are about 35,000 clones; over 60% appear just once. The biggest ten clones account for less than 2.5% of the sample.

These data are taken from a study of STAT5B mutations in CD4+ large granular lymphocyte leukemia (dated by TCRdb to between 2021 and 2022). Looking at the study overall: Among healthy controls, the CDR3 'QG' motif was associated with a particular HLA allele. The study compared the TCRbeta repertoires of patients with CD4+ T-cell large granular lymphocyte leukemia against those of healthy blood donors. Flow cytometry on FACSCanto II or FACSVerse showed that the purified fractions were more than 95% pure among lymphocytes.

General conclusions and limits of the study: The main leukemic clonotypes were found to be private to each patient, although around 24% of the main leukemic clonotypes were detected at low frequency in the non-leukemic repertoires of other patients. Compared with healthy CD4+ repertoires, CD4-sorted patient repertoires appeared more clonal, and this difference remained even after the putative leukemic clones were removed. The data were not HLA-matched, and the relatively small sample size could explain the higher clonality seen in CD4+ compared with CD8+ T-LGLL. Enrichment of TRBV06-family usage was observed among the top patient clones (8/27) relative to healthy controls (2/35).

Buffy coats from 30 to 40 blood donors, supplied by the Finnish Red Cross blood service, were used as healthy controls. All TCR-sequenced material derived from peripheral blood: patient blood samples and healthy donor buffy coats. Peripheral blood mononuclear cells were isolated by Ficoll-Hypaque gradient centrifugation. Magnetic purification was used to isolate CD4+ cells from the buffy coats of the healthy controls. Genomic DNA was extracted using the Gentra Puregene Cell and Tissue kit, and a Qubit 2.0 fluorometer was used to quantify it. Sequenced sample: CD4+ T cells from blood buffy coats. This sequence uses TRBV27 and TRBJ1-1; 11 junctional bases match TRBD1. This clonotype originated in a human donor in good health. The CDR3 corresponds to CASSLFMDRGRGTEAFF. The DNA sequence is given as TGTGCCAGCAGTTTATTCATGGACAGGGGGCGCGGAACTGAAGCTTTCTTT.